This TCR beta chain was sequenced during a study of T-cell memory formation after mild COVID-19 (dated by TCRdb to the early 2020s). About the full investigation: TCR sequence clusters from the two donors were largely donor specific. In a couple of donors, T-cell clones that expanded and contracted after mild COVID-19 were tracked by sequencing TCRalpha and TCRbeta repertoires over time. The cohort comprised two young, previously healthy adult volunteers, one female and one male. Points the paper makes about the study in general: The study included only a couple of mild cases, and larger cohorts that include severe cases with pre-infection samples were judged to be necessary. The detection of some responding clones in pre-infection memory suggests that pre-existing cross-reactive memory T cells joined the SARS-CoV-2 response. The second-wave clones that peaked on day 37 were not confirmed to be SARS-CoV-2 specific. Clones contracting from day 15 to 85 had balanced CD4/CD8 phenotypes, while a second wave expanding from day 15 to 37 was biased towards CD4+. Contracting CD4+ clones were located mainly in the CM and EM memory subsets, whereas CD8+ clones were found to be enriched in EMRA.

About this clonotype itself: Its antigen target is currently unknown. The input lacks base qualities; no much larger clone sits a single base away.

Ficoll-Paque density gradient centrifugation was the method used to isolate PBMCs. The reads were generated on an Illumina NovaSeq 6000. Using 5'RACE with constant-segment primers, TCRalpha and TCRbeta cDNA libraries were constructed, with sample barcodes and unique molecular identifiers added in the process. Trizol reagent was used to extract RNA from every sample. Libraries were amplified in two PCR steps, with a second sample barcode and Illumina TruSeq adapters added in the second step. The libraries were sequenced on an Illumina NovaSeq using 2 x 150 bp paired-end reads. Per the original workflow: With migec v1.2.7, reads were demultiplexed and then collapsed into UMI-guided consensus sequences. Using mixcr v2.1.11, the UMI consensuses were aligned to TRA and TRB V and J templates and assembled into clonotypes. A clonotype was counted as expanded or contracted only if both edgeR and NoisET called the change significant, with noise models trained on biological replicates. For edgeR calls, a false discovery rate-adjusted p below 0.01 and a log2 fold-change threshold of 1 were applied. As an exploratory analysis of dynamics, max-normalized trajectories of the 1000 most abundant clonotypes were examined by PCA with hierarchical clustering. Separately sequenced CD4+ and CD8+ repertoires were used to assign the CD4 or CD8 phenotype of responding clones. TCRdb reprocessing: public reads trimmed at Q25 with fastp, clones called with MiXCR, in-frame beta chains kept. For every CDR3 protein sequence, its rows merge into one entry that carries the most common genes and DNA. The V and J calls and clone size come from TCRdb's table, not from the authors' own analysis. Across this sample there are 200,000 to 250,000 distinct CDR3 sequences, with around 25% seen only once. 10% to 12% of the sample comes from the top ten.

The sequence was collected from an adult woman who had mild COVID-19 (a few samples of this study predate the infection). The sample titles of this study are shuffled in the database, so cell type and time point are left out; the donor was told from shared clones. The sample was PBMCs or a T cell subset sorted from them (not recorded which).

This receptor carries the CDR3 CASTRRGGTEAFF. In nucleotides, the sequence is TGTGCCAGCACCCGCCGGGGGGGGACTGAAGCTTTCTTT. Recombination connected TRBV12-3 or TRBV12-4 to TRBJ1-1; a tentative D match to TRBD1 spans 5 bases. Measured from the cysteine to the phenylalanine, the CDR3 is 13 residues long. The read is trimmed to its CDR3 DNA, 39 bases read in frame from base 1. V gives up 7 bases and J gives up 5 bases, and the segment between their germline ends measures 14 bases.